The 13 T cell receptor beta chains reported below all come from one sample, sequenced in a study of cytotoxic CD8 clonotypes in ibrutinib-treated CLL. The assay was immunoSEQ multiplex PCR, and TCRdb's table has in-frame clones only and misses some. The sample carries approximately 170,000 clones, 88% recorded once. Sequencing was performed on PBMCs, taken at disease progression, from a patient treated with ibrutinib. The receptors here all came from a human donor with chronic lymphocytic leukemia.

This chain links TRBV7-2 with TRBJ2-1; weak D call: TRBD2 (6 bases). Trimming left V 4 bases short and J 4 bases short, with 14 bases between. From germline, CDR1 is SGHTA and CDR2 FQGNSA. CDR3 length: 15 amino acids. The CDR3 spells CASSYHSGAYNEQFF. As DNA, the CDR3 is TGTGCCAGCAGCTATCATAGCGGCGCTTACAATGAGCAGTTCTTC.

The chain recombines TRBV29-1 with TRBJ1-2, with TRBD1 as a possible D gene (5 bases). There are 12 residues in the CDR3. Germline loops: CDR1 SQVTM, CDR2 ANQGSEA. V lost 1 base to trimming and J lost 6 bases, with 9 bases between them. CDR3 region: CSVEGREDGYTF. CDR3 in DNA: TGCAGCGTTGAAGGCAGGGAGGATGGCTACACCTTC.

This clone was counted a few times. The chain is built from TRBV7-6 and TRBJ2-1, with 14 nucleotides matching TRBD2. The ends lost 3 bases at V and 8 bases at J; junction bases unmatched: 9. Germline CDR1 and CDR2: SGHVS and FNYEAQ. CDR3 length equals 17 residues. The CDR3 is CASSLWTSGRYRDEQFF. The DNA for the CDR3 is TGTGCCAGCAGCTTGTGGACTAGCGGGAGGTACCGAGATGAGCAGTTCTTC.

The chain carries TRBV30 and TRBJ2-3, with 10 positions matching TRBD2. This CDR3 has 15 residues. In germline, CDR1 is GTSNPN, CDR2 SVGIG (reference sequence). After removal of 3 bases from V and 3 bases from J, the junction contained 6 bases not matched to a gene. CDR3 sequence (DNA): TGTGCCTGGAGCCTGAATAGCGGGAGGACAGATACGCAGTATTTT. Translating gives CAWSLNSGRTDTQYF.

The chain combines TRBV5-1 with TRBJ1-5, with a possible D match to TRBD1 (5 bases). The germline CDR1 and CDR2 sequences are SGHRS and YFSETQ. CDR3 length equals 17 residues. V was trimmed by 4 bases and J by 0 bases, leaving 17 bases between them. Written as DNA, the CDR3 is TGCGCCAGCAGCCCCCTAGGGGTCTCGGATAGCAATCAGCCCCAGCATTTT. Translated: CASSPLGVSDSNQPQHF.

The chain combines TRBV7-8 with TRBJ2-7; TRBD2 aligns across 10 bases. This CDR3 comprises 15 residues. J gave up 5 bases and V 3 bases, and 7 bases lay outside the gene matches. Germline lookup yields CDR1 SGHVS and CDR2 FQNEAQ. CDR3 sequence: CASSFLAGVGDEQYF. Written as DNA, the CDR3 is TGTGCCAGCAGCTTTCTAGCGGGAGTCGGCGACGAGCAGTACTTC.

The chain is built from TRBV7-9 and TRBJ2-3; possibly TRBD1 for D (6 bases). The CDR3 totals 17 residues. V gave up 5 bases and J gave up 1 base, with 19 bases separating them. Looked up from germline, CDR1 is SEHNR and CDR2 is FQNEAQ (reference sequence). The CDR3: CASSDVNDRRGTDTQYF. The CDR3 DNA follows: TGTGCCAGCAGCGACGTTAATGACAGGCGTGGCACAGATACGCAGTATTTT. The entire variable domain, with the rest obtained from reference TRBV7-9 and TRBJ2-3, is as follows: DTGVSQNPRHKITKRGQNVTFRCDPISEHNRLYWYRQTLGQGPEFLTYFQNEAQLEKSRLLSDRFSAERPKGSFSTLEIQRTEQGDSAMYLCASSDVNDRRGTDTQYFGPGTRLTVL.

The rearrangement joins TRBV28 to TRBJ1-2; 7 nucleotides align to TRBD1. J was trimmed by 2 bases and V by 5 bases; bases with no gene match: 5. CDR1 MDHEN and CDR2 SYDVKM come from the germline V gene. The CDR3 runs 14 residues. The DNA of the CDR3 is TGTGCCAGCAGTGAAGTGACAGGGAACTATGGCTACACCTTC. Encoded protein: CASSEVTGNYGYTF.

The rearrangement joins TRBV7-2 to TRBJ2-7; weak D call: TRBD2 (7 bases). Trimming took off 3 bases at V and 4 bases at J, with 10 bases between the two ends. Germline V gives CDR1 SGHTA, CDR2 FQGNSA. The CDR3 loop spans 13 amino acids. The CDR3 DNA reads as TGTGCCAGCAGCTTGGCGGGGGCGTACGAGCAGTACTTC. It is translated as CASSLAGAYEQYF.

In this sample, this clone turned up once. In nucleotides, the CDR3 is TGCGCCAGCAGCGGGGACCGCAACAGGGGGCTCCGGGAGACCCAGTACTTC. Amino acids: CASSGDRNRGLRETQYF. The V gene is TRBV5-1, the J gene TRBJ2-5; TRBD1 matches at 9 bases. This CDR3 comprises 17 residues. V lost 4 bases and J lost 5; bases outside the gene matches: 15. The germline gives CDR1 SGHRS, CDR2 YFSETQ.

This chain joins TRBV7-2 and TRBJ2-7, with 12 nucleotides matching TRBD2. The CDR3 is 18 residues long. CDR1 SGHTA and CDR2 FQGNSA come from the germline V gene. V trimming: 1 base; J trimming: 6 bases; junction bases outside the gene matches: 13. The DNA for the CDR3 is TGTGCCAGCAGCTTAGTGGCGTCTAGCGGGAGGGCATTAGGCGAGCAGTACTTC. Translated: CASSLVASSGRALGEQYF.

The rearrangement links TRBV11-2 to TRBJ2-2; D is unresolved. Trimming stripped 2 bases from V and 0 bases from J, with 7 bases between. The CDR3 is 15 amino acids. The germline V gene encodes CDR1 SGHAT and CDR2 FQNNGV. CDR3: CASSLLATNTGELFF. CDR3 sequence (DNA): TGTGCCAGCAGCTTATTGGCAACGAACACCGGGGAGCTGTTTTTT.

The genes are TRBV28 and TRBJ1-4, with TRBD1 matching over 7 bases. Germline CDR1 MDHEN, CDR2 SYDVKM. This CDR3 has 14 residues. The V gene end was trimmed by 1 base and the J gene end by 7 bases; junction bases not matched to a gene: 3. CDR3 in amino acids: CASSLFYRGEKLFF. CDR3 bases: TGTGCCAGCAGTTTATTTTACAGGGGTGAAAAACTGTTTTTT.